One sample yielded the 21 T cell receptor beta chains listed below, sequenced in a study of graft-versus-host responses after intestinal transplantation. Method: immunoSEQ multiplex PCR; TCRdb's copy keeps in-frame clones and lacks some. Here the sample spans 29,000 or so clones, 80% to 85% being singletons. Processed graft tissue released its intraepithelial and lamina propria lymphocytes. Here the sequenced sample was ileum tissue, taken 98 days after intestinal transplantation. The receptors shown here come from a human patient who received an intestinal transplant, so some T cells may come from the graft donor.

This chain joins TRBV6-6 and TRBJ2-3, with TRBD1 identical over 7 bases. Per germline, CDR1 MNHNY and CDR2 SVGAGI (reference sequence). The ends lost 8 bases at V and 0 bases at J; junction bases unmatched: 8. The CDR3 is 15 residues long. Written as DNA, the CDR3 is TGTGCCAGCGGGATAGGGGGCCCGAGCACAGATACGCAGTATTTT. Protein sequence: CASGIGGPSTDTQYF.

The chain employs TRBV30 and TRBJ2-5; 10 nucleotides match TRBD2. CDR3 length: 17 residues. V was clipped by 1 base and J by 5 bases; unmatched bases: 13. CDR1 is GTSNPN, CDR2 SVGIG, per germline (reference sequence). In DNA, the CDR3 is TGTGCCTGGAGTGCCACTGTCTTAGCGGGGGGCGGGGAGACCCAGTACTTC. It is translated as CAWSATVLAGGGETQYF.

The CDR3 here is CSALGSYEQYF. The CDR3 nucleotides are TGCAGCGCCCTAGGATCCTACGAGCAGTACTTC. J is TRBJ2-7 and V is TRBV29-1; no definite D call. Deletions cut 7 bases from V and 1 base from J, with 8 bases between. This CDR3 comprises 11 residues. The V gene's germline CDR1 is SQVTM and CDR2 ANQGSEA.

The chain recombines TRBV7-9 with TRBJ1-1; D is undetermined. The CDR3 has 14 amino acids. V dropped 5 bases and J dropped 2 bases, with 12 bases sitting between them. Germline CDR1 is SEHNR and CDR2 is FQNEAQ (reference sequence). CDR3 coding DNA: TGTGCCAGCAGCCTGGACCTTAGAAACACTGAAGCTTTCTTT. This codes for CASSLDLRNTEAFF.

This clone has more than one count but fewer than ten. This chain uses TRBV15 with TRBJ1-2, with D maybe TRBD1 (5 bases). Germline lookup yields CDR1 LNHNV and CDR2 YYDKDF (reference sequence). This CDR3 has 13 residues. The V end was cut by 9 bases, the J end by 8 bases, with 19 bases between. In DNA, the CDR3 is TGTGCCACGCAGCAGGGATATCTATGGGGCTACACCTTC. Protein: CATQQGYLWGYTF.

This clone has only one observation. V gene TRBV7-6 combines with J gene TRBJ1-3; maybe TRBD1 (5 bases). Germline V lookup: CDR1 SGHVS, CDR2 FNYEAQ. V lost 1 base and J lost 0, with 16 bases in between. There are 18 residues in the CDR3. The CDR3 region is CASSLGGGGSPSGNTIYF. The CDR3 nucleotides read TGTGCCAGCAGCTTAGGTGGGGGAGGGAGCCCCTCTGGAAACACCATATATTTT.

This clone has more than one count but fewer than ten. The chain is built from TRBV19 and TRBJ2-7, with 7 bases lining up with TRBD2. The V gene's germline CDR1 is LNHDA and CDR2 SQIVND (reference sequence). V shed 6 bases and J 7 bases; nucleotides not matched to a gene: 9. The CDR3 consists of 13 residues. CDR3: CASSRVGGGEQYF. For the CDR3, the DNA is TGTGCCAGTAGCCGGGTGGGCGGGGGAGAGCAGTACTTC.

In this sample, this clone turned up a few times. The chain recombines TRBV5-1 with TRBJ2-3; D call uncertain. The CDR3 is 12 residues long. The germline gives CDR1 SGHRS, CDR2 YFSETQ. V lost 7 bases and J 2 bases, leaving 8 bases between the germline ends. For the CDR3, the DNA is TGCGCCAGCCGATTCAACACAGATACGCAGTATTTT. Its translation is CASRFNTDTQYF. Supplemented by reference TRBV5-1 and TRBJ2-3, the full variable domain reads KAGVTQTPRYLIKTRGQQVTLSCSPISGHRSVSWYQQTPGQGLQFLFEYFSETQRNKGNFPGRFSGRQFSNSRSEMNVSTLELGDSALYLCASRFNTDTQYFGPGTRLTVL.

The V call is TRBV29-1, the J call TRBJ2-5; D perhaps matches TRBD1 (5 bases). V was cut by 3 bases and J by 2 bases, with 10 bases left in between. Per germline, CDR1 SQVTM and CDR2 ANQGSEA. The length of the CDR3 is 13 residues. The CDR3 sequence is CSVDRATQETQYF. CDR3 coding DNA: TGCAGCGTTGACAGGGCTACTCAAGAGACCCAGTACTTC.

The chain links TRBV2 to TRBJ2-1; a weak D match, TRBD2 (5 bases). CDR1 and CDR2 (germline): SNHLY, FYNNEI. Trimming pared 5 bases from V and 5 bases from J, leaving 10 bases between. CDR3 size: 13 residues. CDR3 amino acids: CASSNTADNEQFF. In DNA form, the CDR3 reads TGTGCCAGCAGTAATACAGCGGACAATGAGCAGTTCTTC.

This clone was counted a single time. The J gene is TRBJ2-3, the V gene TRBV28; 12 bases are a match to TRBD2. The V and J ends lost 3 bases and 5 bases, in that order; junction bases with no gene match: 6. Germline-derived CDR1 and CDR2 are MDHEN and SYDVKM. The CDR3 loop spans 16 amino acids. CDR3 sequence: CASSFSSGGAEDTQYF. In DNA, the CDR3 is TGTGCCAGCAGTTTCTCTAGCGGGGGGGCCGAAGATACGCAGTATTTT.

The V gene is TRBV6-5, the J gene TRBJ2-7; 10 bases are a match to TRBD1. V shed 6 bases and J 7 bases; nucleotides not matched to a gene: 6. Germline CDR1 and CDR2: MNHEY and SVGAGI. This CDR3 contains 13 residues. Here the CDR3 DNA reads TGTGCCAGCAGCTTCGGACAGGGGGGGGAGCAGTACTTC. This codes for CASSFGQGGEQYF.

V and J are TRBV29-1 and TRBJ1-1; no clear D gene. Trimming removed 5 bases from V and 4 bases from J, with 8 bases in between. CDR1 is SQVTM and CDR2 is ANQGSEA in the germline V gene. The CDR3 loop spans 11 amino acids. CDR3 protein: CSVFGGTEAFF. The CDR3 coding sequence is TGCAGCGTTTTTGGAGGCACTGAAGCTTTCTTT.

The rearrangement links TRBV18 to TRBJ2-1; no firm D call. Germline CDR1 and CDR2: KGHSH and LQKENI. This CDR3 is 12 amino acids long. V lost 5 bases and J 4 bases, leaving 6 bases between the germline ends. The CDR3 sequence is CASSEGYNEQFF. In DNA, the CDR3 is TGTGCCAGCTCAGAAGGATACAATGAGCAGTTCTTC. Full variable domain (missing parts from reference TRBV18 and TRBJ2-1): NAGVMQNPRHLVRRRGQEARLRCSPMKGHSHVYWYRQLPEEGLKFMVYLQKENIIDESGMPKERFSAEFPKEGPSILRIQQVVRGDSAAYFCASSEGYNEQFFGPGTRLTVL.

The CDR3 region has the DNA TGTGCCAGCAGTCCGACATCTTCCTACGAGCAGTACTTC. Protein: CASSPTSSYEQYF. V is TRBV7-9 and J is TRBJ2-7; D gene unclear. The CDR3 extends over 13 amino acids. Germline CDR1 is SEHNR and CDR2 is FQNEAQ (reference sequence). The ends were cut back, 6 bases at V and 1 base at J, with 10 bases in the middle.

The rearrangement links TRBV30 to TRBJ1-4, with unresolved D. Germline V CDR1 and CDR2: GTSNPN, SVGIG (reference sequence). There are 11 residues in the CDR3. V lost 0 bases to trimming and J lost 8 bases, with 4 bases between them. CDR3 bases: TGTGCCTGGAGTGTAGGGGAAAAACTGTTTTTT. This sequence encodes CAWSVGEKLFF.

This sequence joins TRBV28 and TRBJ2-7; D could derive from TRBD1 or TRBD2 (5 bases each). CDR3 length: 15 residues. Trimming removed 7 bases at V and 2 bases at J, with 18 bases between. Germline V lookup: CDR1 MDHEN, CDR2 SYDVKM. CDR3 in amino acids: CASTDTTQGPYEQYF. As DNA, the CDR3 is TGTGCCAGCACCGACACGACCCAGGGACCCTACGAGCAGTACTTC.

The chain joins TRBV6-1 to TRBJ2-5; perhaps TRBD2 as D (5 bases). Per the germline V gene, CDR1 is MNHNS and CDR2 is SASEGT. This CDR3 is built from 13 residues. Trimming cost V 6 bases and J 2 bases, with 10 bases left between them. CDR3 DNA: TGTGCCAGCAGGGCCGGGATACAAGAGACCCAGTACTTC. Amino acid sequence: CASRAGIQETQYF.

The genes are TRBV4-2 and TRBJ2-7; 11 bases are a match to TRBD2. The germline gives CDR1 LGHNA, CDR2 YNFKEQ. V trimming: 0 bases; J trimming: 7 bases; junction bases outside the gene matches: 2. The CDR3 extends over 14 amino acids. The CDR3 loop is CASSQDRLAGEQYF. CDR3 nucleotides: TGTGCCAGCAGCCAAGACCGACTAGCGGGGGAGCAGTACTTC.

This chain's CDR3 is CASSGRDREQLNTGELFF. The CDR3 nucleotides read TGCGCCAGCAGCGGACGGGACAGGGAACAACTTAACACCGGGGAGCTGTTTTTT. V and J are TRBV5-1 and TRBJ2-2; 9 nucleotides agree with TRBD1. Germline loops: CDR1 SGHRS, CDR2 YFSETQ. This CDR3 region has 18 residues. J lost 2 bases, V lost 4 bases, and 12 bases had no gene match.

This sequence joins TRBV6-5 and TRBJ2-2; a possible D gene is TRBD1 (6 bases). V was cut by 11 bases and J by 6 bases, with 16 bases left in between. Germline V gene data show CDR1 as MNHEY and CDR2 as SVGAGI. The length of the CDR3 is 13 residues. This CDR3 reads CAAGDAGAGELFF. CDR3 nucleotide sequence: TGTGCCGCAGGGGACGCAGGGGCCGGGGAGCTGTTTTTT.